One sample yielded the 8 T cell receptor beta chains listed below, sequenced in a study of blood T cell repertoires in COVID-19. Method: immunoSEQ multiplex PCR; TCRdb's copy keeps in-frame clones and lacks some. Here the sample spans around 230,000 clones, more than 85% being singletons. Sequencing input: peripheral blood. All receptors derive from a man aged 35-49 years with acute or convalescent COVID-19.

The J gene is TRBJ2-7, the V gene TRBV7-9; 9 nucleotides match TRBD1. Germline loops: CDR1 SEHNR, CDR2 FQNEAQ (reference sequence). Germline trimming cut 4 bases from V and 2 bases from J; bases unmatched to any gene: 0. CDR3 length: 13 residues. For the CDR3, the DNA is TGTGCCAGCAGCTGGACAGGGGCCTACGAGCAGTACTTC. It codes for CASSWTGAYEQYF.

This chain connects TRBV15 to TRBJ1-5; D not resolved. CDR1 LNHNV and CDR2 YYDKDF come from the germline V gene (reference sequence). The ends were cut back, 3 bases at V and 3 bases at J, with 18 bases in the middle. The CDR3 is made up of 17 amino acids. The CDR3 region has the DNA TGTGCCACCAGCAGTGGGAGGAACAGCGTGGTCAATCAGCCCCAGCATTTT. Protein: CATSSGRNSVVNQPQHF.

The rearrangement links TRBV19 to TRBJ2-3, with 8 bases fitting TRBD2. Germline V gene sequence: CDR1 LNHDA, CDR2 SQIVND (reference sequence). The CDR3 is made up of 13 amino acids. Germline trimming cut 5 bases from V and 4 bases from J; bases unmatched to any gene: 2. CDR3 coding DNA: TGTGCCAGTAGTCTCGGGAGGGCAGATACGCAGTATTTT. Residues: CASSLGRADTQYF.

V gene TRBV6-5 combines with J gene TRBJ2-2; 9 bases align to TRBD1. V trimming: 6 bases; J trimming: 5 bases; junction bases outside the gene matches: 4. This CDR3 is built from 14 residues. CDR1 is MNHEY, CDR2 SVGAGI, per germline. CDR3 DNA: TGTGCCAGCAGCAGACAGGGGGATACCGGGGAGCTGTTTTTT. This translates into CASSRQGDTGELFF.

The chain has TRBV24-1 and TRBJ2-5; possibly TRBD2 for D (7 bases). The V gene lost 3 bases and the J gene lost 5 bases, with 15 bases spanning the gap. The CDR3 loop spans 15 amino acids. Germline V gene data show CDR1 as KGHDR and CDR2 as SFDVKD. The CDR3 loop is CATSDIQGGWETQYF. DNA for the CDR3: TGTGCCACCAGTGATATACAGGGAGGGTGGGAGACCCAGTACTTC.

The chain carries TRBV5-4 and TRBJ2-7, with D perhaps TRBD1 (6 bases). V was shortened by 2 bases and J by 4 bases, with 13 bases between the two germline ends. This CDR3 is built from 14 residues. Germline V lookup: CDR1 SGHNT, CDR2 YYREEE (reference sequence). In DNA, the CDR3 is TGTGCCAGCAGCTTATCCGGGACACAATACGAGCAGTACTTC. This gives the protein CASSLSGTQYEQYF.

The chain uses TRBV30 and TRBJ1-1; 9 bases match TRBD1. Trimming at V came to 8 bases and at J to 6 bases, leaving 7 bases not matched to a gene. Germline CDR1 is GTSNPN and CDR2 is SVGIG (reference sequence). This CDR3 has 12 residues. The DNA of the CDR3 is TGTGCCGACAAGGGACAGGGATCTGAAGCTTTCTTT. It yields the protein CADKGQGSEAFF.

The CDR3 nucleotides are TGCGCCAGCAGCTTACGGGAGGGGCAGGAGACCCAGTACTTC. This translates into CASSLREGQETQYF. V gene TRBV5-1 combines with J gene TRBJ2-5; TRBD2 agrees at 8 bases. V gave up 2 bases and J gave up 5 bases; unmatched junction bases: 5. The CDR3 runs 14 residues. From germline, CDR1 is SGHRS and CDR2 YFSETQ.